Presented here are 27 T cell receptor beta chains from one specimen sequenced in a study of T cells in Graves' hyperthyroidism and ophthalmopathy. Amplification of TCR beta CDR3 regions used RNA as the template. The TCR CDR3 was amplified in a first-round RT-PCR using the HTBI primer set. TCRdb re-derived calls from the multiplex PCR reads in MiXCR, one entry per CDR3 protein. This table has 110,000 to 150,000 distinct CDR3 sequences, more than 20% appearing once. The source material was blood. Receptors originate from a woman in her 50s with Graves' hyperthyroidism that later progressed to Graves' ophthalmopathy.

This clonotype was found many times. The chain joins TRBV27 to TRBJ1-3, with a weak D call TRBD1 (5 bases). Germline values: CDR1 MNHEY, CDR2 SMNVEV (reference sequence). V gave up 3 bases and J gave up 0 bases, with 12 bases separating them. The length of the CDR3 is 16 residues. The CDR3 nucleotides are TGTGCCAGCAGTTTGGCGGGGCCGGCCTCTGGAAACACCATATATTTT. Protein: CASSLAGPASGNTIYF.

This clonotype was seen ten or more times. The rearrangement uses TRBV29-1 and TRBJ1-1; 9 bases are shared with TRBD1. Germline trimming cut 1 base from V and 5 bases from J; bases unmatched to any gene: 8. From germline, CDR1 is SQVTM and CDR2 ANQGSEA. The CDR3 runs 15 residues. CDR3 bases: TGCAGCGTTGAAGTCAACAGGGGGCGGAGGACTGAAGCTTTCTTT. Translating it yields CSVEVNRGRRTEAFF.

The chain's CDR3 is CASSFGGGGYTF. The CDR3 DNA reads TGTGCCAGCAGCTTTGGGGGTGGCGGCTACACCTTC. The gene calls are TRBV5-6 and TRBJ1-2; tentatively, D is TRBD1 (5 bases). V was cut by 2 bases and J by 8 bases, with 10 bases left in between. Germline-derived CDR1 and CDR2 are SGHDT and YYEEEE. There are 12 residues in the CDR3.

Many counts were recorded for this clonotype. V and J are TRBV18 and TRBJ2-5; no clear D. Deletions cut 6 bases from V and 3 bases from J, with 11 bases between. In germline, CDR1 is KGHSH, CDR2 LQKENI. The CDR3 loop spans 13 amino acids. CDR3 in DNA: TGTGCCAGCTCCCCCTACATAGAAGAGACCCAGTACTTC. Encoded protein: CASSPYIEETQYF.

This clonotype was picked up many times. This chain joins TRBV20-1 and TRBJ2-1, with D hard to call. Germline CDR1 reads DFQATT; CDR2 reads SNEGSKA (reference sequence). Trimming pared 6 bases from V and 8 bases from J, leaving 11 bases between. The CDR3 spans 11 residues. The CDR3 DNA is TGCAGTGCCACTGACCAGGATGAGCAGTTCTTC. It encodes CSATDQDEQFF.

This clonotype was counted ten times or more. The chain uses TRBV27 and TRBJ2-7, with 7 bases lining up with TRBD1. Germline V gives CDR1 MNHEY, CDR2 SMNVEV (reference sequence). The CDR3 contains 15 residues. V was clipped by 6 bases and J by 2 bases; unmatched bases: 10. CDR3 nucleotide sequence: TGTGCCAGCAGACCGGGACAGACCGCCGCCTACGAGCAGTACTTC. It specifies CASRPGQTAAYEQYF.

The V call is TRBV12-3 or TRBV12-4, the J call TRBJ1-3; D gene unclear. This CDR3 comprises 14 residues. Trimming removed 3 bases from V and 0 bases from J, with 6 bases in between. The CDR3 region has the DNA TGTGCCAGCAGTTTTGCGAACTCTGGAAACACCATATATTTT. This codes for CASSFANSGNTIYF.

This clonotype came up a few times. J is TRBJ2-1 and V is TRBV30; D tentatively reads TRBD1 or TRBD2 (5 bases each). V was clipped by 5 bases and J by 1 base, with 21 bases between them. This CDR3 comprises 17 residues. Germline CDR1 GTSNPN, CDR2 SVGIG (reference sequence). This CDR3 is CAWVPPGPLGSYNEQFF. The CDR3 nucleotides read TGTGCCTGGGTGCCCCCGGGACCCCTTGGGTCCTACAATGAGCAGTTCTTC. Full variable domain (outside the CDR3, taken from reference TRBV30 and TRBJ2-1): SQTIHQWPATLVQPVGSPLSLECTVEGTSNPNLYWYRQAAGRGLQLLFYSVGIGQISSEVPQNLSASRPQDRQFILSSKKLLLSDSGFYLCAWVPPGPLGSYNEQFFGPGTRLTVL.

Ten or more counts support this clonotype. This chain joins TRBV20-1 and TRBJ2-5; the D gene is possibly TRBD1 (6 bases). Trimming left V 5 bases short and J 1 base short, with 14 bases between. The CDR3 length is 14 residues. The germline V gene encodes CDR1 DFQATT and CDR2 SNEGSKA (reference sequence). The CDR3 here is CSAPRTGSQETQYF. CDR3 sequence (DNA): TGCAGTGCTCCCCGTACAGGGAGCCAAGAGACCCAGTACTTC.

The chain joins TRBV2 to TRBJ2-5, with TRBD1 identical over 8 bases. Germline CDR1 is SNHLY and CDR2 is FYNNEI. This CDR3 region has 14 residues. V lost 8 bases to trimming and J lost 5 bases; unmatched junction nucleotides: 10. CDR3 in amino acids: CASVRQGTTETQYF. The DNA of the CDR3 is TGTGCCAGCGTGAGACAGGGGACGACGGAGACCCAGTACTTC.

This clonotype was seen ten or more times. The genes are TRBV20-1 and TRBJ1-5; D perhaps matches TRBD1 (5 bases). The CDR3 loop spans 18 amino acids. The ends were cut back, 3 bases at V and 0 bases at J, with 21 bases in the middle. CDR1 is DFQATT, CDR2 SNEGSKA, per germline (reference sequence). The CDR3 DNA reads TGCAGTGCTAGTCTCCGGGGCCGAACGGTTTATAGCAATCAGCCCCAGCATTTT. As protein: CSASLRGRTVYSNQPQHF.

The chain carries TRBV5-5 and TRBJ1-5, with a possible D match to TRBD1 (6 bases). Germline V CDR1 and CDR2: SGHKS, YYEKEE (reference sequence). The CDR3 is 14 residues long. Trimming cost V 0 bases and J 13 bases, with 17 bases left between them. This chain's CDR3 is CASSLGTGSTPQHF. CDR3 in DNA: TGTGCCAGCAGCTTGGGTACAGGGAGTACCCCACAGCATTTT.

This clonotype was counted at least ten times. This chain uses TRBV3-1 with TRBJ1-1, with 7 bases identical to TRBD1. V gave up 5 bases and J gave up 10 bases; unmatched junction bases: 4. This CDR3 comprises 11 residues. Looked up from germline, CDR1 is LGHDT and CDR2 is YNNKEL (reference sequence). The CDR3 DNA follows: TGTGCCAGCAGCTACAGGGGTGGAGCTTTCTTT. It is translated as CASSYRGGAFF.

Here the CDR3 DNA reads TGCGCCAGCAGCTTGACCCAGGGGGCGCAAGGAAACACCATATATTTT. It specifies CASSLTQGAQGNTIYF. The gene calls are TRBV5-1 and TRBJ1-3; 8 nucleotides agree with TRBD1. V gave up 1 base and J gave up 4 bases; unmatched junction bases: 7. The CDR3 contains 16 residues. From germline, CDR1 is SGHRS and CDR2 YFSETQ. The whole variable domain, remainder taken from reference TRBV5-1 and TRBJ1-3, is KAGVTQTPRYLIKTRGQQVTLSCSPISGHRSVSWYQQTPGQGLQFLFEYFSETQRNKGNFPGRFSGRQFSNSRSEMNVSTLELGDSALYLCASSLTQGAQGNTIYFGEGSWLTVV.

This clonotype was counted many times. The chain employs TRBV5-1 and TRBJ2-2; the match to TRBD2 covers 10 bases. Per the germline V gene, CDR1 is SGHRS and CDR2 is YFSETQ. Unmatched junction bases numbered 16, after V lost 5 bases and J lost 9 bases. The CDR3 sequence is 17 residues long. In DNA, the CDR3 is TGCGCCAGCAGACCGAACCTAGCGGGAGATCGTCGTCGGGAGCTGTTTTTT. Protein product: CASRPNLAGDRRRELFF.

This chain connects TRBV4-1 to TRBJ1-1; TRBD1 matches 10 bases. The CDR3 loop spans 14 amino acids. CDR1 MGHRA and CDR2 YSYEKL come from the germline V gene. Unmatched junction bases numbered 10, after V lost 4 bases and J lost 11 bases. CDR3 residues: CASSLGTGALFAFF. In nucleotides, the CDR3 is TGCGCCAGCAGCCTCGGGACAGGGGCCCTGTTCGCTTTCTTT.

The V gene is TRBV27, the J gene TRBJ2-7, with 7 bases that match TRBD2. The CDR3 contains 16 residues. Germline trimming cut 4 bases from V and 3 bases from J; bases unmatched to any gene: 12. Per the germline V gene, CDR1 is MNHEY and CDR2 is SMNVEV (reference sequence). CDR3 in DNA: TGTGCCAGCAGTTGGGGCGGGGCTTGGGGGGGCTACGAGCAGTACTTC. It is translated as CASSWGGAWGGYEQYF.

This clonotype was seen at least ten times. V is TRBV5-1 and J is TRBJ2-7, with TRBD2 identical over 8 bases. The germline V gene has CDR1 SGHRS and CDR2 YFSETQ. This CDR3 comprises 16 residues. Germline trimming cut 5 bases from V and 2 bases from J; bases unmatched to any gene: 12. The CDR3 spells CASRFGAGDQTYEQYF. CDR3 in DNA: TGCGCCAGCAGATTTGGAGCGGGGGATCAGACCTACGAGCAGTACTTC. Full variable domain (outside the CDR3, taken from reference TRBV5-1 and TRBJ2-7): KAGVTQTPRYLIKTRGQQVTLSCSPISGHRSVSWYQQTPGQGLQFLFEYFSETQRNKGNFPGRFSGRQFSNSRSEMNVSTLELGDSALYLCASRFGAGDQTYEQYFGPGTRLTVT.

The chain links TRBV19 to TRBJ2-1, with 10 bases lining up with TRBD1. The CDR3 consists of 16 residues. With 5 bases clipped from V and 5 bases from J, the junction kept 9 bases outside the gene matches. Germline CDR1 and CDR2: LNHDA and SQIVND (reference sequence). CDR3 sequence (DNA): TGTGCCAGTAGTCGAACCGGGACAGGGGTCAACAATGAGCAGTTCTTC. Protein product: CASSRTGTGVNNEQFF. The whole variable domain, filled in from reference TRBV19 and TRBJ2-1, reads DGGITQSPKYLFRKEGQNVTLSCEQNLNHDAMYWYRQDPGQGLRLIYYSQIVNDFQKGDIAEGYSVSREKKESFPLTVTSAQKNPTAFYLCASSRTGTGVNNEQFFGPGTRLTVL.

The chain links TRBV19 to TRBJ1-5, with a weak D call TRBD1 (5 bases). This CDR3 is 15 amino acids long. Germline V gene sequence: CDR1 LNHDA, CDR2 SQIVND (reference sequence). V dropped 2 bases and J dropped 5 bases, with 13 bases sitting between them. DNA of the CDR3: TGTGCCAGTAGTATATCGGCCAGGGTGCATCAGCCCCAGCATTTT. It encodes CASSISARVHQPQHF.

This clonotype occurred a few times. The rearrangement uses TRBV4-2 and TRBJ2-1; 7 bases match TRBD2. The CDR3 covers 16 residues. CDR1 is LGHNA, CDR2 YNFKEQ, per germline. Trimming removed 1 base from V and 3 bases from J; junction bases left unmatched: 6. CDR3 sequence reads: CASSQGVGGLYNEQFF. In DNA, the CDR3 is TGTGCCAGCAGCCAAGGCGTGGGAGGGCTCTACAATGAGCAGTTCTTC.

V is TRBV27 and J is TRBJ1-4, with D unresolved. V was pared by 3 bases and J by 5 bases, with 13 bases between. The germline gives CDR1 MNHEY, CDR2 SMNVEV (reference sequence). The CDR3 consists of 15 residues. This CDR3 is CASSLGGIGNEKLFF. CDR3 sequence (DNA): TGTGCCAGCAGTTTGGGAGGGATAGGAAATGAAAAACTGTTTTTT.

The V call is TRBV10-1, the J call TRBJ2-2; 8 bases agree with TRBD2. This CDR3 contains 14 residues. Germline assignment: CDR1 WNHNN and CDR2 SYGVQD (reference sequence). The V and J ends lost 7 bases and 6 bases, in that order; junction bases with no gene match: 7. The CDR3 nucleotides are TGCGCCAGCAAGCGCGGGAGGTCCTCCGGGGAGCTGTTTTTT. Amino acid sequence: CASKRGRSSGELFF.

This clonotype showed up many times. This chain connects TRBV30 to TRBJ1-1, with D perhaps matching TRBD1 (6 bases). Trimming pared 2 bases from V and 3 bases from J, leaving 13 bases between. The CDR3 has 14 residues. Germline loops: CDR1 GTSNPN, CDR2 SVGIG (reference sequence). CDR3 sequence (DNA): TGTGCCTGGAGTCGAGGGGGGGCTTACACTGAAGCTTTCTTT. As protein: CAWSRGGAYTEAFF.

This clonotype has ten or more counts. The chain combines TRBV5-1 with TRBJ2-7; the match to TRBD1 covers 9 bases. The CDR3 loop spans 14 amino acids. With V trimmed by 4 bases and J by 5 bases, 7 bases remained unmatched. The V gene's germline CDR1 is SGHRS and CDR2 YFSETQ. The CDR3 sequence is CASSKQGAHDEQYF. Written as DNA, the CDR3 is TGCGCCAGCAGCAAACAGGGGGCGCATGACGAGCAGTACTTC. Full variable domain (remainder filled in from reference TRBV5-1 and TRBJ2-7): KAGVTQTPRYLIKTRGQQVTLSCSPISGHRSVSWYQQTPGQGLQFLFEYFSETQRNKGNFPGRFSGRQFSNSRSEMNVSTLELGDSALYLCASSKQGAHDEQYFGPGTRLTVT.

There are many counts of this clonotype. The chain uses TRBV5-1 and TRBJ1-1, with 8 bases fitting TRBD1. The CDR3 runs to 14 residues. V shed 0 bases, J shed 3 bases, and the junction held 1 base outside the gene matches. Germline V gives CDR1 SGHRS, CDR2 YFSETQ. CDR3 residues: CASSLAGGYTEAFF. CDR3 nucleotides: TGCGCCAGCAGCTTGGCAGGGGGCTACACTGAAGCTTTCTTT.

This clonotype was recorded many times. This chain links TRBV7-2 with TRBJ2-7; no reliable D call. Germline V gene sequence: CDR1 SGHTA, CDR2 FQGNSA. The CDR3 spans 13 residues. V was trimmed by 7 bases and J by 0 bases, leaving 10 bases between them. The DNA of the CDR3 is TGTGCCAGCAATCTCCCCCCCTCCTACGAGCAGTACTTC. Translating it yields CASNLPPSYEQYF.